These 3 T cell receptor beta chains were sequenced from one sample in a study of CDR3 diversity in severe acne. Via MiXCR, TCRdb re-called the PCR reads, giving one row per CDR3 protein. The data show roughly 100,000 distinct CDR3 sequences, roughly half seen once. Input material: blood. Receptors originate from a male donor with acne.

The chain employs TRBV7-8 and TRBJ2-5; 10 bases map to TRBD2. The CDR3 has 16 amino acids. J lost 2 bases, V lost 1 base, and 4 bases had no gene match. Looked up from germline, CDR1 is SGHVS and CDR2 is FQNEAQ. Here the CDR3 DNA reads TGTGCCAGCAGCTTAGTTGGGACTAGCGAACAAGAGACCCAGTACTTC. Amino acid sequence: CASSLVGTSEQETQYF.

The rearrangement links TRBV6-5 to TRBJ2-7; D ambiguous. The V end was cut by 2 bases, the J end by 5 bases, with 13 bases between. CDR1 and CDR2 (germline): MNHEY, SVGAGI. The CDR3 has 14 residues. CDR3 amino acids: CASSYGRTFDEQYF. CDR3 sequence (DNA): TGTGCCAGCAGTTACGGGCGAACATTCGACGAGCAGTACTTC.

About this clonotype: The junction differs from germline at one of its ends, possibly a read error. The CDR3 protein is CVSSGDSGNYGYTF. CDR3 in DNA: TGCGTCAGCAGTGGTGATAGCGGTAACTATGGCTACACCTTC. V gene TRBV10-2 combines with J gene TRBJ1-2; D gene unclear. CDR1 is WSHSY, CDR2 SAAADI, per germline. The CDR3 runs to 14 residues.